Each of the 24 T cell receptor beta chains below was sequenced from the same sample in a study of patients and donors after allogeneic stem cell transplantation. From the RT-PCR reads, TCRdb called clonotypes with MiXCR, one entry per CDR3 protein. The sample shows around 150,000 distinct CDR3 sequences, about two fifths of them seen only once. The source material was blood, either unsorted or a sorted T cell fraction (not recorded which). All receptors come from a human donor who was either an allogeneic HSCT recipient or a stem cell or donor lymphocyte infusion donor (not recorded which). It is not recorded whose cells these are; they may come from a transplant donor.

This clonotype was counted a few times. The chain carries TRBV12-3 or TRBV12-4 and TRBJ1-2; 8 bases are a match to TRBD1. The CDR3 sequence is 15 residues long. Trimming cost V 0 bases and J 2 bases; bases outside gene matches: 2. The CDR3 region has the DNA TGTGCCAGCAGTTTAGCGAGGACAGGGAACTATGGCTACACCTTC. It yields the protein CASSLARTGNYGYTF.

This clonotype was seen at least ten times. This sequence joins TRBV6-6 and TRBJ1-6, with 9 nucleotides matching TRBD1. The CDR3 has 15 residues. Trimming cost V 8 bases and J 6 bases; bases outside gene matches: 8. CDR1 and CDR2 from the germline V gene are MNHNY and SVGAGI (reference sequence). DNA for the CDR3: TGTGCCAGCGATTGGACAGGGGCACTTAATTCACCCCTCCACTTT. Residues: CASDWTGALNSPLHF.

The rearrangement links TRBV29-1 to TRBJ1-2; no reliable D call. V was clipped by 2 bases and J by 3 bases, with 7 bases between them. Germline V lookup: CDR1 SQVTM, CDR2 ANQGSEA. The CDR3 has 12 amino acids. The CDR3 sequence: CSVEQIYYGYTF. The CDR3 coding sequence is TGCAGCGTTGAACAGATTTACTATGGCTACACCTTC.

The chain joins TRBV2 to TRBJ1-2, with 7 bases fitting TRBD1. Looked up from germline, CDR1 is SNHLY and CDR2 is FYNNEI. The CDR3 runs 15 residues. Trimming removed 8 bases from V and 0 bases from J; junction bases left unmatched: 9. Here the CDR3 DNA reads TGTGCCAGCGTCGGGACAGCAAGAGCTAACTATGGCTACACCTTC. It is translated as CASVGTARANYGYTF.

This clonotype was recorded a few times. J is TRBJ1-6 and V is TRBV5-1, with TRBD1 identical over 7 bases. The germline V gene has CDR1 SGHRS and CDR2 YFSETQ. The CDR3 extends over 19 amino acids. Losses at the gene ends were 4 bases for V and 0 bases for J; bases not matched to a gene: 13. In DNA, the CDR3 is TGCGCCAGCAGCACCGGGACAGCTAAACAAAGCTCCTATAATTCACCCCTCCACTTT. This gives the protein CASSTGTAKQSSYNSPLHF. The whole variable domain, remainder taken from reference TRBV5-1 and TRBJ1-6, is KAGVTQTPRYLIKTRGQQVTLSCSPISGHRSVSWYQQTPGQGLQFLFEYFSETQRNKGNFPGRFSGRQFSNSRSEMNVSTLELGDSALYLCASSTGTAKQSSYNSPLHFGNGTRLTVT.

A few counts support this clonotype. The J gene is TRBJ1-6, the V gene TRBV6-5; weak D call: TRBD1 (6 bases). V shed 7 bases and J shed 8 bases, with 15 bases lying between them. CDR1 and CDR2 from the germline V gene are MNHEY and SVGAGI. CDR3 length equals 14 residues. CDR3 loop: CASKYRDLYSPLHF. CDR3 DNA sequence: TGTGCCAGCAAATACAGGGACCTCTATTCACCCCTCCACTTT.

This chain uses TRBV9 with TRBJ1-4; D not certain. The V gene's germline CDR1 is SGDLS and CDR2 YYNGEE. Trimming shortened V by 0 bases and J by 7 bases, and 13 bases separated the two germline ends. The CDR3 contains 15 residues. This chain's CDR3 is CASSVVPGIGEKLFF. CDR3 in DNA: TGTGCCAGCAGCGTAGTCCCGGGTATTGGTGAAAAACTGTTTTTT.

Turning to this clonotype: One end of the junction is discordant with germline, which a read error may explain. The chain combines TRBV20-1 with TRBJ2-3; 8 positions agree with TRBD1. This CDR3 spans 14 amino acids. CDR1 is DFQATT and CDR2 is SNEGSKA in the germline V gene (reference sequence). CDR3 DNA sequence: TGCAGTGCGAGAGCAGGGGGCTACACAGATACGCAGTATTTT. This translates into CSARAGGYTDTQYF.

This clonotype was counted only a few times. The chain joins TRBV11-2 to TRBJ1-6; maybe TRBD1 (5 bases). The CDR3 sequence is 14 residues long. The germline gives CDR1 SGHAT, CDR2 FQNNGV. V lost 8 bases and J lost 8, with 16 bases in between. The CDR3: CASSSGGGYSPLHF. DNA for the CDR3: TGTGCCAGCTCCAGTGGTGGGGGTTATTCACCCCTCCACTTT. Based on the CDR3 plus reference TRBV11-2 and TRBJ1-6, the full variable domain is EAGVAQSPRYKIIEKRQSVAFWCNPISGHATLYWYQQILGQGPKLLIQFQNNGVVDDSQLPKDRFSAERLKGVDSTLKIQPAKLEDSAVYLCASSSGGGYSPLHFGNGTRLTVT.

V is TRBV9 and J is TRBJ2-5; the D is unclear. V was cut by 2 bases and J by 3 bases, with 11 bases left in between. Looked up from germline, CDR1 is SGDLS and CDR2 is YYNGEE. The CDR3 has 14 residues. The CDR3 reads CASSVGGLKETQYF. Written as DNA, the CDR3 is TGTGCCAGCAGCGTGGGCGGATTGAAAGAGACCCAGTACTTC.

This clonotype turned up a few times. The chain recombines TRBV6-2 or TRBV6-3 with TRBJ2-7; TRBD1 matches 7 bases. Trimming removed 2 bases from V and 3 bases from J; junction bases left unmatched: 13. The CDR3 runs to 17 residues. The germline gives CDR1 MNHEY, CDR2 SVGEGT. The CDR3 bases are TGTGCCAGCAGTTACGGTTATAAACAGGGGAGCGGCTACGAGCAGTACGTC. Protein product: CASSYGYKQGSGYEQYV.

This clonotype appeared a few times. This chain links TRBV10-2 with TRBJ1-5, with D tentatively TRBD1 (6 bases). Per germline, CDR1 WSHSY and CDR2 SAAADI. V shed 7 bases and J shed 7 bases, with 14 bases lying between them. The length of the CDR3 is 13 residues. CDR3 sequence reads: CASMRQVGQPQHF. CDR3 nucleotide sequence: TGCGCCAGCATGAGACAGGTCGGGCAGCCCCAGCATTTT.

The gene calls are TRBV12-3 or TRBV12-4 and TRBJ1-4, with a weak D call TRBD1 (6 bases). The CDR3 totals 13 residues. V lost 6 bases and J lost 14, with 19 bases in between. The CDR3 here is CASSLLGTGSLFF. In DNA form, the CDR3 reads TGTGCCAGCAGCCTACTTGGAACAGGGAGCCTGTTTTTT.

This clonotype has more than one count but fewer than ten. The rearrangement uses TRBV4-3 and TRBJ1-1; the D is unclear. Trimming took off 4 bases at V and 0 bases at J, with 9 bases between the two ends. Looked up from germline, CDR1 is LGHNA and CDR2 is YSLEER. CDR3 size: 14 residues. This chain's CDR3 is CASSRVGVNTEAFF. CDR3 DNA: TGCGCCAGCAGCCGAGTCGGAGTGAACACTGAAGCTTTCTTT.

The CDR3 region has the DNA TGCGCCAGCAGTCAACTTATCTCCAGGACAGGGGGTTACACTGAAGCTTTCTTT. Translation: CASSQLISRTGGYTEAFF. V gene TRBV23-1 combines with J gene TRBJ1-1; 10 bases map to TRBD1. TRBV23-1 is noted as an ORF with a role that remains uncertain. V lost 2 bases and J lost 3; bases outside the gene matches: 12. The CDR3 is 18 residues long.

The CDR3 nucleotides read TGTGCCAGCAGCCAATCGGGGGCCGCGAAGACAGATACGCAGTATTTT. As protein: CASSQSGAAKTDTQYF. The chain uses TRBV9 and TRBJ2-3; D tentatively reads TRBD1 or TRBD2 (6 bases each). V shed 4 bases and J shed 3 bases, with 18 bases lying between them. The CDR3 loop spans 16 amino acids. Germline lookup yields CDR1 SGDLS and CDR2 YYNGEE.

The chain couples TRBV12-3 or TRBV12-4 to TRBJ1-6; D gene ambiguous. This CDR3 contains 12 residues. V was trimmed by 6 bases and J by 6 bases, leaving 6 bases between them. CDR3 DNA: TGTGCCAGCAGCTGGCTTAATTCACCCCTCCACTTT. It is translated as CASSWLNSPLHF.

V is TRBV4-2 and J is TRBJ2-5; 7 positions agree with TRBD1. Germline CDR1 and CDR2: LGHNA and YNFKEQ. This CDR3 has 14 residues. J gave up 5 bases and V 0 bases, and 3 bases lay outside the gene matches. Here the CDR3 reads CASSQEGGWETQYF. The CDR3 DNA is TGTGCCAGCAGCCAAGAAGGGGGCTGGGAGACCCAGTACTTC.

The DNA of the CDR3 is TGTGCCAGCAGCCAAACCCGTCAGCCCCAGCATTTT. This encodes CASSQTRQPQHF. The chain has TRBV7-9 and TRBJ1-5; D is ambiguous. The CDR3 extends over 12 amino acids. V gave up 5 bases and J gave up 6 bases, with 8 bases separating them. Germline CDR1 is SEHNR and CDR2 is FQNEAQ (reference sequence).

The chain uses TRBV12-3 or TRBV12-4 and TRBJ1-2; no clear D. Trimming took off 6 bases at V and 0 bases at J, with 11 bases between the two ends. CDR3 length: 14 amino acids. The DNA of the CDR3 is TGTGCCAGCAGCGGACGGGAAGCTAACTATGGCTACACCTTC. Translated: CASSGREANYGYTF.

The chain employs TRBV5-1 and TRBJ1-3; D is uncertain. Trimming took 9 bases from V and 0 from J, leaving 13 bases between them. The CDR3 contains 14 residues. The germline V gene encodes CDR1 SGHRS and CDR2 YFSETQ. CDR3 residues: CATSDGLSGNTIYF. The DNA of the CDR3 is TGCGCCACCTCGGACGGACTCTCTGGAAACACCATATATTTT. The full variable domain, its missing parts supplied by reference TRBV5-1 and TRBJ1-3, is KAGVTQTPRYLIKTRGQQVTLSCSPISGHRSVSWYQQTPGQGLQFLFEYFSETQRNKGNFPGRFSGRQFSNSRSEMNVSTLELGDSALYLCATSDGLSGNTIYFGEGSWLTVV.

The J gene is TRBJ2-7, the V gene TRBV10-3; TRBD1 might be the D (5 bases). Germline V gene data show CDR1 as ENHRY and CDR2 as SYGVKD. The CDR3 has 11 residues. The germline V and J ends were trimmed by 5 bases and 4 bases, with 6 bases remaining between them. The CDR3 DNA reads as TGTGCCATCAGTTCAGGGTACGAGCAGTACGTC. It encodes CAISSGYEQYV.

In its sample, this clonotype was seen a few times. J is TRBJ1-4 and V is TRBV7-9; TRBD1 is a possible D gene (5 bases). The CDR3 runs to 14 residues. V dropped 5 bases and J dropped 4 bases, with 11 bases sitting between them. Germline CDR1 is SEHNR and CDR2 is FQNEAQ (reference sequence). CDR3 nucleotides: TGTGCCAGCAGCCGGGGGAAGGGTAATGAAAAACTGTTTTTT. Amino acid sequence: CASSRGKGNEKLFF.

This clonotype was found a few times. The chain is built from TRBV25-1 and TRBJ1-1; no clear D gene. The ends were cut back, 4 bases at V and 0 bases at J, with 3 bases in the middle. CDR1 is MGHDK, CDR2 SYGVNS, per germline. CDR3 length: 12 amino acids. In nucleotides, the CDR3 is TGTGCCAGCAGTGGGGTGAACACTGAAGCTTTCTTT. This codes for CASSGVNTEAFF.